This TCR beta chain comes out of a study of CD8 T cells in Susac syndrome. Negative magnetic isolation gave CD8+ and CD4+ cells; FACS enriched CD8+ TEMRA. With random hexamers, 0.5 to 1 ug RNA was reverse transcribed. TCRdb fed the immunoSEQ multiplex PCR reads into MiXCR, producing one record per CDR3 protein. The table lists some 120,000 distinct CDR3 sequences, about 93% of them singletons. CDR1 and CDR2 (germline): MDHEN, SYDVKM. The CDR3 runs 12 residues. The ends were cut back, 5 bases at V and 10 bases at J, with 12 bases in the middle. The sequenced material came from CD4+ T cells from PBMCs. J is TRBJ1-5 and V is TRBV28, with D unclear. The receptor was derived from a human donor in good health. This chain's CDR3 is CASSLTEGPQHF. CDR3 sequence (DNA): TGTGCCAGCAGTCTAACGGAGGGTCCCCAGCATTTT.